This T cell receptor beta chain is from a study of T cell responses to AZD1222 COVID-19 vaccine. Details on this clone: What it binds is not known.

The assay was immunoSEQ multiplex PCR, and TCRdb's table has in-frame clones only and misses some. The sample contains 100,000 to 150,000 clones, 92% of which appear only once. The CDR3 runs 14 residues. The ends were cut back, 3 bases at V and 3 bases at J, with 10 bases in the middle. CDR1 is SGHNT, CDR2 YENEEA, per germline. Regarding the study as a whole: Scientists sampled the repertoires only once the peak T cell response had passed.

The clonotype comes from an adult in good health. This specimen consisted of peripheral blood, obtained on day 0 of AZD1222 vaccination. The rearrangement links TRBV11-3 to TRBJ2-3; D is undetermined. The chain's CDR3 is CASSLGRLTDTQYF. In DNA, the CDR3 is TGTGCCAGCAGCTTGGGCAGACTTACAGATACGCAGTATTTT.